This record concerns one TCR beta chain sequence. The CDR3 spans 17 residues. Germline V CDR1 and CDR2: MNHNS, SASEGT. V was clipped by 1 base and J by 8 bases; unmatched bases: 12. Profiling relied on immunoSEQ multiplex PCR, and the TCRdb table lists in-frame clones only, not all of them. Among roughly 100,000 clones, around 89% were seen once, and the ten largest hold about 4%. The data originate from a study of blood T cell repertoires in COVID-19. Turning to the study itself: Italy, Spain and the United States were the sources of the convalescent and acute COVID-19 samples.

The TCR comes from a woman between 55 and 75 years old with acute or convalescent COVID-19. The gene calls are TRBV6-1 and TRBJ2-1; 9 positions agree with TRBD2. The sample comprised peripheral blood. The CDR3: CASSEGASGVLRDEQFF. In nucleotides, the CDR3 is TGTGCCAGCAGTGAAGGGGCTAGCGGGGTTCTGAGGGATGAGCAGTTCTTC.